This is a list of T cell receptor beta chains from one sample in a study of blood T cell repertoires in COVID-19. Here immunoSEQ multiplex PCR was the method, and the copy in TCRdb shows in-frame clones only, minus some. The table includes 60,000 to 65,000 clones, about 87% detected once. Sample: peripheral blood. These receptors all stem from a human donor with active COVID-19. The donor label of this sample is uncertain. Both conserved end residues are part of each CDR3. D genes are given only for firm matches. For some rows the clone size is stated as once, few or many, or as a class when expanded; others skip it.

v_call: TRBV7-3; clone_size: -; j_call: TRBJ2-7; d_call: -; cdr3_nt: TGTGCCAGCAGCTTGAGCGGTTCCTACGAGCAGTACTTC; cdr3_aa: CASSLSGSYEQYF
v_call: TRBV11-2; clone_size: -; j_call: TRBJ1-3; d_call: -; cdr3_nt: TGTGCCAGCAGCTTAGGCGTTGGAAACACCATATATTTT; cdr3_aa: CASSLGVGNTIYF
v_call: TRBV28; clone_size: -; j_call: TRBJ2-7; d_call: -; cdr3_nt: TGTGCCAGCAGTTCCCGGACTCCCTATGTGAACGAGCAGTACTTC; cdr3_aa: CASSSRTPYVNEQYF
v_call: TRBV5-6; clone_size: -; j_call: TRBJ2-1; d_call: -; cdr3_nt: TGTGCCAGCAGCTGGAGGAGGGGGCCTGAGCAGTTCTTC; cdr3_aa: CASSWRRGPEQFF
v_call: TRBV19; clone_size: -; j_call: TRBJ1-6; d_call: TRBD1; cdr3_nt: TGTGCCAGTAAGGGGACAGGAAATTCACCCCTCCACTTT; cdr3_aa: CASKGTGNSPLHF
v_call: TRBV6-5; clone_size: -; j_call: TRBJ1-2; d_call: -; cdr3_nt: TGTGCCAGCAGTTACATGGGGAGAGCCGGTGGCTACACCTTC; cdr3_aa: CASSYMGRAGGYTF
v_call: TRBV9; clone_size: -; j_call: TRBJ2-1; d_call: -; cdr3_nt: TGTGCCAGCAGCGTAGCCGGGGGAGCGGCCTATGAGCAGTTCTTC; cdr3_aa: CASSVAGGAAYEQFF
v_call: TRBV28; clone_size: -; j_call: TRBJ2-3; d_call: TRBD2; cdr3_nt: TGTGCCAGCAGTATTGGGGGGGTCGATAGAATAGCGGGTCCTAGCACAGATACGCAGTATTTT; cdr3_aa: CASSIGGVDRIAGPSTDTQYF
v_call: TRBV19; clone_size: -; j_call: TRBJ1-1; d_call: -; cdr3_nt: TGTGCCAGTAGTATTGGCTGGGGAGGGGGCACTGAAGCTTTCTTT; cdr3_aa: CASSIGWGGGTEAFF
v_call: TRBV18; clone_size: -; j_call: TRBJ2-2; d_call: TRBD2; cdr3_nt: TGTGCCAGCTCACCACGAGCGGGAGGGAACACCGGGGAGCTGTTTTTT; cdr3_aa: CASSPRAGGNTGELFF
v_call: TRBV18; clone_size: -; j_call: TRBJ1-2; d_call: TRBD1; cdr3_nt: TGTGCCAGCTCACCACAGGCCGGGACAGAAGATGGCTACACCTTC; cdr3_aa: CASSPQAGTEDGYTF
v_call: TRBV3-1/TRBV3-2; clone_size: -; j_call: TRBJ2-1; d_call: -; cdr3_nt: TGTGCCAGCAGTTCTGGCGGGTACAATGAGCAGTTCTTC; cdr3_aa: CASSSGGYNEQFF
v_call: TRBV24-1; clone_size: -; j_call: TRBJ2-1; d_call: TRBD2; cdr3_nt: TGTGCCACCAGTGATCCCCGCAGCGGGGGGGCAGAGCAGTTCTTC; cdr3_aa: CATSDPRSGGAEQFF
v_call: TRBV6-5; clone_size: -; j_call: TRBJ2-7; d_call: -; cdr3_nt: TGTGCCAGCAGTTACTCGAGCTCCACCTCCTACGAGCAGTACTTC; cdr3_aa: CASSYSSSTSYEQYF
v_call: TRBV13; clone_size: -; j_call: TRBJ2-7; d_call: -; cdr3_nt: TGTGCCAGCAGCTCCGCGTCCTCCTACGAGCAGTACTTC; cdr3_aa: CASSSASSYEQYF
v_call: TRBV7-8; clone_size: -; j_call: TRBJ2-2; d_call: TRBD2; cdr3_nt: TGTGCCAGCAGCTGGCTAGCGGGGGGGACCGACGATTCGAACACCGGGGAGCTGTTTTTT; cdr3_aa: CASSWLAGGTDDSNTGELFF
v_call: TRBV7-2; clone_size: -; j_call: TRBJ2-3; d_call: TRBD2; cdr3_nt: TGTGCCAGCAGCTGGAGACCAAGCGGGGGGAGGGATACGCAGTATTTT; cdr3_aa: CASSWRPSGGRDTQYF
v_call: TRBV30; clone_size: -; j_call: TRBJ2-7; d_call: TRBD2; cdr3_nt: TGTGCCTGGAGTCCAAACCGACTAGCGGGAGGGTACGAGCAGTACTTC; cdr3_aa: CAWSPNRLAGGYEQYF
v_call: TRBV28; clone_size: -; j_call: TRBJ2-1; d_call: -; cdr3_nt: TGTGCCAGCAGCCCCATCGGTAGGGGGACCCATGAGCAGTTCTTC; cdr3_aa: CASSPIGRGTHEQFF
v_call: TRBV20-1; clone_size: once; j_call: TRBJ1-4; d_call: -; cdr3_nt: TGCAGTGTCGACAGGGAAAAACTGTTTTTT; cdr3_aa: CSVDREKLFF
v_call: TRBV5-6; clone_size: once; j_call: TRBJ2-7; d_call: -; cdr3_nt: TGTGCCAGCAGCTCTCGGCGGGTCCCCTACGAGCAGTACTTC; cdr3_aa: CASSSRRVPYEQYF
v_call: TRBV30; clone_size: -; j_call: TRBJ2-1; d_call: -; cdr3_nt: TGTGCCTGTTACAGGTACAATGAGCAGTTCTTC; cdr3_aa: CACYRYNEQFF
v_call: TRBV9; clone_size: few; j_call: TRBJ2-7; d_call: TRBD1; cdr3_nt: TGTGCCAGCAGCGCATCCGGGACAGGGGTGGACTACGAGCAGTACTTC; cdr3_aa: CASSASGTGVDYEQYF
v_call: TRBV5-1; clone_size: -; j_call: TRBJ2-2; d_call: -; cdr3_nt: TGCGCCAGCAGCTTGGTATCTCTTGACACCGGGGAGCTGTTTTTT; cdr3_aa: CASSLVSLDTGELFF
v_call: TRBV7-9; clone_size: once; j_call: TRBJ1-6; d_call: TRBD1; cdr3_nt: TGTGCCAGCAGCTCGAGGACAGGGCTTAGGACCCTCCACTTT; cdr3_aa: CASSSRTGLRTLHF
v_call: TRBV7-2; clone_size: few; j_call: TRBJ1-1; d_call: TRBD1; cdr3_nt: TGTGCCAGCAGCCCGTACGGGACAGGGACCGCTGAAGCTTTCTTT; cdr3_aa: CASSPYGTGTAEAFF
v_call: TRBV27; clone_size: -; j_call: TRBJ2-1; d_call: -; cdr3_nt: TGTGCCAGCTCCAGCCCGGGCTCCTACAATGAGCAGTTCTTC; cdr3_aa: CASSSPGSYNEQFF
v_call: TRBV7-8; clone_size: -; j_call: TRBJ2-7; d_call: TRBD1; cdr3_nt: TGTGCCAGCAGCTTAGATGAAGGGGGCTACTCCTACGAGCAGTACTTC; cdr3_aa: CASSLDEGGYSYEQYF
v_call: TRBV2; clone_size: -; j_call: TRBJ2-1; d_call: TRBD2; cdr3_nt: TGTGCCAGCAGGCTGTGGGCTAGCGGCTCCTACAATGAGCAGTTCTTC; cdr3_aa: CASRLWASGSYNEQFF
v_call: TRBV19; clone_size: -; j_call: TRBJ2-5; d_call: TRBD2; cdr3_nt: TGTGCCAGTAGTAACCTACTAGTCTCCATCGGCGGGGGGGATCAAGAGACCCAGTACTTC; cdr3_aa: CASSNLLVSIGGGDQETQYF
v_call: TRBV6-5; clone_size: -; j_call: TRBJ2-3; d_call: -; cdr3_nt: TGTGCCAGCAGTTACTCAGGCGGGGGCTGGAATTTT; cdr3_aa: CASSYSGGGWNF
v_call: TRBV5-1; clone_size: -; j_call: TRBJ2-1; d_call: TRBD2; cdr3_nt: TGCGCCAGCGCTTCCGGGACTCGCGGGAGGGGGGGTCGTCATGAGCAGTTCTTC; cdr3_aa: CASASGTRGRGGRHEQFF
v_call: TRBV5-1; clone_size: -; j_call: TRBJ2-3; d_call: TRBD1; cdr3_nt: TGCGCCAGCAGCTTGGCCTTTTTTGGACAGGGATACACAGATACGCAGTATTTT; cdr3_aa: CASSLAFFGQGYTDTQYF
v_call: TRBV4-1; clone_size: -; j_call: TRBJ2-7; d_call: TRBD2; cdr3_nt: TGCGCCAGCAGCCCCCGACTAGCTGACGAGCAGTACTTC; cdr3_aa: CASSPRLADEQYF
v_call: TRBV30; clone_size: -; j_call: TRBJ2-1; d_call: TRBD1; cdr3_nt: TGTGCCTGGAGTAGGGACAGGGGGAACTTAAACTCCTACAATGAGCAGTTCTTC; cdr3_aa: CAWSRDRGNLNSYNEQFF
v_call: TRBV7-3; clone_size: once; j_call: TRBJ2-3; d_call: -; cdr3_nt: TGTGCCAGCAGCTTAATAGCGAGCACAGATACGCAGTATTTT; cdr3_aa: CASSLIASTDTQYF
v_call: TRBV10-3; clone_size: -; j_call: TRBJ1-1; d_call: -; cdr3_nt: TGTGCCATCAGTGACCTTGGGGGGGTTGTTGAAGCTTTCTTT; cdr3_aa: CAISDLGGVVEAFF
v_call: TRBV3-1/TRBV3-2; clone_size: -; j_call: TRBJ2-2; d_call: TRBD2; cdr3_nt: TGTGCCAGCAGCCAAGGGGGGGTAGCGGGGATCGGGGAGCTGTTTTTT; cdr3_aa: CASSQGGVAGIGELFF
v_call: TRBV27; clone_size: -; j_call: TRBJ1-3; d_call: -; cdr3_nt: TGTGCCAGCAGATATAGCTCTGGAAACACCATATATTTT; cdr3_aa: CASRYSSGNTIYF